Each of the 6 T cell receptor beta chains below was sequenced from the same sample in a study of identical twins. One entry per CDR3 protein results from TCRdb running MiXCR on the 5' RACE reads. The sample consists of about 530,000 distinct CDR3 sequences, 20% to 25% of them appearing once. These same data were also listed under a study on yellow fever vaccine responses in identical twins.

Sequencing input: CD4+ T cells sorted from blood. Source of these receptors: a young woman in good health.

In DNA, the CDR3 is TGTGCCAGCAGCCCCCAACTCAAGTTCTTC. Translated, it gives CASSPQLKFF. This chain uses TRBV4-2 with TRBJ2-1, with D unresolved. V was shortened by 4 bases and J by 14 bases, with 9 bases between the two germline ends. CDR3 length: 10 amino acids. The V gene's germline CDR1 is LGHNA and CDR2 YNFKEQ.

The V call is TRBV27, the J call TRBJ1-4; tentative D call: TRBD1 (5 bases). The CDR3 is made up of 16 amino acids. V was clipped by 6 bases and J by 5 bases, with 19 bases between them. CDR1 MNHEY and CDR2 SMNVEV come from the germline V gene (reference sequence). CDR3 amino acids: CASRGGSGSGNEKLFF. The CDR3 DNA sequence: TGTGCCAGCAGAGGTGGGTCAGGGTCGGGAAATGAAAAACTGTTTTTT.

This sequence joins TRBV4-1 and TRBJ1-1; 7 bases fit TRBD1. Germline V gene sequence: CDR1 MGHRA, CDR2 YSYEKL. V lost 8 bases to trimming and J lost 3 bases; unmatched junction nucleotides: 15. The CDR3 covers 16 residues. CDR3 bases: TGCGCCAGCGGTCCGGGGCAGGGGGTTTATCACACTGAAGCTTTCTTT. Amino acids: CASGPGQGVYHTEAFF.

The V and J genes are TRBV5-5 and TRBJ2-1; 7 bases are shared with TRBD2. In germline, CDR1 is SGHKS, CDR2 YYEKEE (reference sequence). This CDR3 is 15 amino acids long. The V segment lost 7 bases and the J segment 2 bases; nucleotides outside the gene matches: 9. Written as DNA, the CDR3 is TGTGCCAGCGCAGTGTCTAGCGGAACCTACAATGAGCAGTTCTTC. Protein product: CASAVSSGTYNEQFF.

The chain has TRBV2 and TRBJ2-7; 8 positions agree with TRBD1. Per the germline V gene, CDR1 is SNHLY and CDR2 is FYNNEI. V lost 6 bases and J lost 2; bases outside the gene matches: 6. CDR3 length: 14 amino acids. CDR3 region: CASSQQGGPYEQYV. DNA of the CDR3: TGTGCCAGCAGCCAACAGGGGGGTCCCTACGAGCAGTACGTC.

The V and J genes are TRBV11-2 and TRBJ2-4, with TRBD1 identical over 10 bases. This CDR3 region has 18 residues. Per germline, CDR1 SGHAT and CDR2 FQNNGV. V dropped 5 bases and J dropped 3; count of bases not matched to a gene: 13. CDR3 sequence: CASSLHLTGGKGKNIQYF. CDR3 nucleotides: TGTGCCAGCAGCCTACATTTGACAGGGGGCAAGGGCAAAAACATTCAGTACTTC.